These 20 T cell receptor beta chains share one sample of origin, sequenced in a study of T-cell memory formation after mild COVID-19. MiXCR was run by TCRdb on the 5' RACE reads, yielding one entry per CDR3 protein. The repertoire includes around 90,000 distinct CDR3 sequences, approximately 13% of them detected once, and around a quarter sits in the top ten. The sequenced sample consisted of PBMCs or a T cell subset sorted from them (not recorded which). Receptors originate from an adult woman who had mild COVID-19 (a few samples of this study predate the infection). Cell type and time point are not known.

The chain couples TRBV7-2 to TRBJ2-1, with 8 bases lining up with TRBD2. Germline CDR1 is SGHTA and CDR2 is FQGNSA. This CDR3 spans 15 amino acids. V was clipped by 3 bases and J by 5 bases; unmatched bases: 6. The CDR3 DNA reads as TGTGCCAGCAGCTTCCCGGGACTAGTGGACAATGAGCAGTTCTTC. Translated, it gives CASSFPGLVDNEQFF.

This clonotype was seen once. V is TRBV25-1 and J is TRBJ2-5; TRBD2 aligns across 15 bases. Germline CDR1 and CDR2: MGHDK and SYGVNS. This CDR3 is built from 19 residues. The V segment lost 6 bases and the J segment 5 bases; nucleotides outside the gene matches: 16. CDR3 coding DNA: TGTGCCAGCAGCCCCAAGCCGGGACTAGCGGGGGGTGTGGGTGAGACCCAGTACTTC. This codes for CASSPKPGLAGGVGETQYF.

This rearrangement joins TRBV7-2 to TRBJ1-2, with D possibly TRBD1 on 5 matching bases. V was trimmed by 1 base and J by 4 bases, leaving 10 bases between them. Germline V gene lookup returns CDR1 SGHTA and CDR2 FQGNSA. This CDR3 has 14 amino acids. The CDR3 region is CASSLETGLYGYTF. The CDR3, as DNA: TGTGCCAGCAGCTTAGAAACAGGCCTCTATGGCTACACCTTC.

This sequence joins TRBV9 and TRBJ2-3; D remains unclear. The germline V gene encodes CDR1 SGDLS and CDR2 YYNGEE. This CDR3 spans 12 amino acids. V dropped 3 bases and J dropped 6 bases, with 8 bases sitting between them. The CDR3 DNA reads as TGTGCCAGCAGCGGTGGAATGGATACGCAGTATTTT. Translated, it gives CASSGGMDTQYF.

This clonotype was seen more than once but under ten times. The chain joins TRBV7-9 to TRBJ2-5; D not resolved. The V end lost 5 bases, the J end lost 7 bases, and 26 bases lay between the germline ends. This CDR3 contains 17 residues. From germline, CDR1 is SEHNR and CDR2 FQNEAQ (reference sequence). The CDR3 loop is CASSQPHPPGDKGTQYF. The CDR3, as DNA: TGTGCCAGCAGCCAACCTCACCCCCCCGGTGACAAGGGGACCCAGTACTTC. Combining the CDR3 with reference TRBV7-9 and TRBJ2-5 gives the whole variable domain DTGVSQNPRHKITKRGQNVTFRCDPISEHNRLYWYRQTLGQGPEFLTYFQNEAQLEKSRLLSDRFSAERPKGSFSTLEIQRTEQGDSAMYLCASSQPHPPGDKGTQYFGPGTRLLVL.

In its sample, this clonotype was seen a few times. An end of the junction differs from the germline gene, which may be a read error. This chain connects TRBV2 to TRBJ2-1; tentative D call: TRBD2 (6 bases). Germline V gene data show CDR1 as SNHLY and CDR2 as FYNNEI. The CDR3 extends over 16 amino acids. The chain's CDR3 is CASSDREWDSNNEQFF. As DNA, the CDR3 is TGTGCCAGCAGTGACCGTGAGTGGGACTCCAACAATGAGCAGTTCTTC.

In this sample, this clonotype turned up a few times. This sequence joins TRBV12-3 or TRBV12-4 and TRBJ2-3, with D perhaps being TRBD1 or TRBD2 (5 bases each). V was clipped by 6 bases and J by 6 bases, with 16 bases between them. There are 14 residues in the CDR3. The CDR3 DNA reads as TGTGCCAGCAGCCCTGGTGGGGGTACGGATACGCAGTATTTT. It translates to CASSPGGGTDTQYF.

The chain links TRBV7-9 to TRBJ2-4, with a possible D match to TRBD2 (6 bases). Trimming removed 5 bases at V and 1 base at J, with 12 bases between. Germline V CDR1 and CDR2: SEHNR, FQNEAQ (reference sequence). CDR3 length: 15 residues. CDR3 bases: TGTGCCAGCAGCCCAGTGGGACTTGCCAAAAACATTCAGTACTTC. Protein product: CASSPVGLAKNIQYF.

This clonotype was picked up a small number of times. The genes are TRBV9 and TRBJ2-2; TRBD2 agrees at 15 bases. Germline loops: CDR1 SGDLS, CDR2 YYNGEE. J lost 4 bases, V lost 3 bases, and 7 bases had no gene match. This CDR3 contains 18 residues. Here the CDR3 reads CASSGTSGGAFITGELFF. The CDR3 DNA reads TGTGCCAGCAGCGGGACTAGCGGGGGGGCCTTTATCACCGGGGAGCTGTTTTTT.

Ten or more counts support this clonotype. The chain combines TRBV6-2 or TRBV6-3 with TRBJ2-1, with no clear D. V lost 2 bases and J 10 bases, leaving 9 bases between the germline ends. The germline gives CDR1 MNHEY, CDR2 SVGEGT. This CDR3 spans 12 amino acids. The CDR3 protein is CASSYGGTEQFF. The CDR3 DNA follows: TGTGCCAGCAGTTACGGCGGAACAGAGCAGTTCTTC.

This clonotype is categorized as medium-sized. This chain links TRBV29-1 with TRBJ2-7; 9 nucleotides agree with TRBD2. The CDR3 loop spans 14 amino acids. V was clipped by 5 bases and J by 2 bases; unmatched bases: 7. Per germline, CDR1 SQVTM and CDR2 ANQGSEA. The CDR3 region has the DNA TGCAGCGTTTGGATAGCGGGAGCCACCTACGAGCAGTACTTC. It encodes CSVWIAGATYEQYF.

Note on this clonotype: A read error may produce the germline difference seen at one junction end. In DNA form, the CDR3 reads TGTGACAGTAGTATCTCCCAGATCGGACGGAAATTATATGGCTACACCTTC. This gives the protein CDSSISQIGRKLYGYTF. The V call is TRBV19, the J call TRBJ1-2; D gene ambiguous. This CDR3 has 17 residues. CDR1 and CDR2 (germline): LNHDA, SQIVND (reference sequence).

The chain couples TRBV5-1 to TRBJ2-7, with 10 bases that match TRBD1. There are 14 residues in the CDR3. Looked up from germline, CDR1 is SGHRS and CDR2 is YFSETQ. V was pared by 3 bases and J by 6 bases, with 6 bases of the junction left unmatched. CDR3 protein: CASSSGQGVAEQYF. The CDR3 DNA reads TGCGCCAGCAGCTCCGGACAGGGGGTCGCCGAGCAGTACTTC.

The V call is TRBV9, the J call TRBJ1-1; TRBD1 might be the D (5 bases). The CDR3 is 16 residues long. Looked up from germline, CDR1 is SGDLS and CDR2 is YYNGEE. Trimming shortened V by 0 bases and J by 4 bases, and 16 bases separated the two germline ends. For the CDR3, the DNA is TGTGCCAGCAGCGTAGCGGGGGGGGTAGGAGTCACTGAAGCTTTCTTT. It encodes CASSVAGGVGVTEAFF.

This clonotype was picked up a small number of times. The chain couples TRBV24-1 to TRBJ2-2, with D possibly matching TRBD1 (6 bases). This CDR3 has 17 amino acids. Germline lookup yields CDR1 KGHDR and CDR2 SFDVKD. V lost 3 bases, J lost 0 bases, and 13 bases lay in between. The chain's CDR3 is CATSDHTGTANTGELFF. The CDR3 coding sequence is TGTGCCACCAGTGATCATACAGGGACCGCGAACACCGGGGAGCTGTTTTTT.

This clonotype was seen a handful of times. The chain has TRBV6-5 and TRBJ2-5; the match to TRBD2 covers 7 bases. CDR3 length equals 16 residues. Per the germline V gene, CDR1 is MNHEY and CDR2 is SVGAGI. The V gene end was trimmed by 0 bases and the J gene end by 5 bases; junction bases not matched to a gene: 9. The CDR3 protein is CASSYSAGVWEETQYF. The CDR3 nucleotides read TGTGCCAGCAGTTACTCTGCGGGAGTCTGGGAGGAGACCCAGTACTTC.

The CDR3 DNA is TGTGCCTGGAGTCCCGGGACAGGGGGACACTATGGCTACACCTTC. It yields the protein CAWSPGTGGHYGYTF. The rearrangement joins TRBV30 to TRBJ1-2, with 11 nucleotides matching TRBD1. V gave up 2 bases and J gave up 3 bases; unmatched junction bases: 5. The germline CDR1 and CDR2 sequences are GTSNPN and SVGIG (reference sequence). The CDR3 is made up of 15 amino acids.

V gene TRBV29-1 combines with J gene TRBJ1-1, with no clear D. The CDR3 loop spans 13 amino acids. V was trimmed by 5 bases and J by 7 bases, leaving 17 bases between them. Germline V gives CDR1 SQVTM, CDR2 ANQGSEA. The CDR3, as DNA: TGCAGCGTTTACCCGGGGAGGGCGGGTGAAGCTTTCTTT. This gives the protein CSVYPGRAGEAFF.

The V call is TRBV4-1, the J call TRBJ2-1; 7 bases are shared with TRBD1. The CDR3 length is 15 residues. With V trimmed by 1 base and J by 8 bases, 8 bases remained unmatched. Looked up from germline, CDR1 is MGHRA and CDR2 is YSYEKL. The chain's CDR3 is CASSQAPGQAHEQFF. The CDR3 DNA sequence: TGCGCCAGCAGCCAAGCCCCCGGACAGGCTCATGAGCAGTTCTTC.

This clonotype was counted between two and nine times. J is TRBJ2-1 and V is TRBV20-1; TRBD1 might be the D (6 bases). Germline CDR1 and CDR2: DFQATT and SNEGSKA (reference sequence). The CDR3 length is 16 residues. V lost 2 bases and J 4 bases, leaving 18 bases between the germline ends. In DNA, the CDR3 is TGCAGTGCTAGAACTCAGGGGATGGGGGTTTACAATGAGCAGTTCTTC. Its translation is CSARTQGMGVYNEQFF.